The 14 T cell receptor beta chains reported below all come from one sample, sequenced in a study of shared clonotypes between healthy human individuals. The protocol was immunoSEQ multiplex PCR, while the TCRdb copy is restricted to in-frame clones and leaves out a portion. The sample shows about 1 million clones, 75% of them seen only once. The material sequenced was memory CD4+ T cells sorted from blood. The subset was: CD45RA-negative fraction. These receptors all come from a man younger than 35 in good health.

The table lists this clone with a few counts. The rearrangement uses TRBV9 and TRBJ1-5; D uncertain. The CDR3 covers 15 residues. Per the germline V gene, CDR1 is SGDLS and CDR2 is YYNGEE. V was shortened by 0 bases and J by 8 bases, with 15 bases between the two germline ends. In DNA, the CDR3 is TGTGCCAGCAGCGTAGGTAACGGCATGGTCGAGCCCCAGCATTTT. Amino acid sequence: CASSVGNGMVEPQHF.

This sequence joins TRBV28 and TRBJ2-3; 9 bases fit TRBD2. This CDR3 region has 17 residues. The germline CDR1 and CDR2 sequences are MDHEN and SYDVKM. V gave up 8 bases and J gave up 3 bases; unmatched junction bases: 15. The CDR3 coding sequence is TGTGCCAGCTCTGAAATCGGGGCGGGGGGGCTAACAGATACGCAGTATTTT. Amino acid sequence: CASSEIGAGGLTDTQYF.

The V call is TRBV18, the J call TRBJ2-2; TRBD1 agrees at 9 bases. CDR1 and CDR2 (germline): KGHSH, LQKENI. J gave up 4 bases and V 4 bases, and 10 bases lay outside the gene matches. CDR3 length equals 17 residues. CDR3 DNA: TGTGCCAGCTCACAAGTGATGGGGACAGGGATCACCGGGGAGCTGTTTTTT. The encoded protein is CASSQVMGTGITGELFF.

The CDR3 here is CASILLLQGTEAFF. The CDR3 nucleotides read TGTGCCAGCATTCTACTCTTACAGGGGACTGAAGCTTTCTTT. The rearrangement joins TRBV6-5 to TRBJ1-1; 7 nucleotides agree with TRBD1. The CDR3 totals 14 residues. Trimming cost V 7 bases and J 5 bases; bases outside gene matches: 10. Germline CDR1 MNHEY, CDR2 SVGAGI.

This clone was seen a few times. This chain uses TRBV30 with TRBJ1-1; D possibly corresponds to TRBD1 (5 bases). The germline V gene has CDR1 GTSNPN and CDR2 SVGIG (reference sequence). V lost 6 bases, J lost 1 base, and 12 bases lay in between. CDR3 length: 13 residues. The CDR3 reads CACARQQNTEAFF. The CDR3, as DNA: TGTGCCTGCGCCCGACAGCAGAACACTGAAGCTTTCTTT.

The V call is TRBV30, the J call TRBJ1-1; TRBD1 matches 7 bases. Germline-derived CDR1 and CDR2 are GTSNPN and SVGIG (reference sequence). CDR3 length equals 12 residues. With V trimmed by 1 base and J by 10 bases, 6 bases remained unmatched. The CDR3 coding sequence is TGTGCCTGGAGTGGACAGGGATGGTTAGCTTTCTTT. Translating gives CAWSGQGWLAFF.

The V gene is TRBV5-4, the J gene TRBJ2-5; D might be TRBD2 (6 bases). Germline V gene sequence: CDR1 SGHNT, CDR2 YYREEE (reference sequence). The CDR3 extends over 16 amino acids. Deletions cut 3 bases from V and 4 bases from J, with 19 bases between. The CDR3 here is CASSWGDGLFGETQYF. The CDR3 DNA follows: TGTGCCAGCAGCTGGGGGGACGGACTATTCGGAGAGACCCAGTACTTC.

The V and J genes are TRBV19 and TRBJ1-2; TRBD1 aligns across 11 bases. Germline lookup yields CDR1 LNHDA and CDR2 SQIVND (reference sequence). The CDR3 covers 16 residues. V lost 6 bases, J lost 4 bases, and 10 bases stayed unmatched. The CDR3 region is CASRDPGQGALYGYTF. CDR3 nucleotides: TGTGCCAGTAGGGACCCAGGACAGGGGGCCCTCTATGGCTACACCTTC.

The chain combines TRBV29-1 with TRBJ2-3; D unclear. Germline V gives CDR1 SQVTM, CDR2 ANQGSEA. This CDR3 comprises 12 residues. The V end lost 2 bases, the J end lost 2 bases, and 5 bases lay between the germline ends. CDR3 DNA: TGCAGCGTTGAACCCGACACAGATACGCAGTATTTT. It encodes CSVEPDTDTQYF.

The chain recombines TRBV19 with TRBJ1-1; D not resolved. Germline-derived CDR1 and CDR2 are LNHDA and SQIVND (reference sequence). With 6 bases removed from V and 2 bases from J, the gap between germline ends came to 10 bases. CDR3 length: 13 residues. CDR3 loop: CASSQFSNTEAFF. CDR3 in DNA: TGTGCCAGTAGCCAATTTAGTAACACTGAAGCTTTCTTT.

J is TRBJ1-1 and V is TRBV6-5; 10 bases agree with TRBD1. V gave up 0 bases and J gave up 8 bases; unmatched junction bases: 6. CDR3 length: 15 residues. The V gene's germline CDR1 is MNHEY and CDR2 SVGAGI. The CDR3 is CASSYSGTGAREAFF. CDR3 DNA: TGTGCCAGCAGTTACTCCGGGACAGGGGCGAGGGAAGCTTTCTTT.

This clone was picked up a small number of times. An end of the junction differs from the germline gene, which may be a read error. The CDR3 nucleotides read TGCAGTGCTAGTTCCGCCTCAAGCTACTTTTTC. It yields the protein CSASSASSYFF. The rearrangement uses TRBV20-1 and TRBJ2-7; D unresolved. This CDR3 spans 11 amino acids. The germline V gene has CDR1 DFQATT and CDR2 SNEGSKA (reference sequence).

The chain joins TRBV18 to TRBJ2-1; tentatively, D is TRBD2 (6 bases). The CDR3 spans 18 residues. In germline, CDR1 is KGHSH, CDR2 LQKENI. Trimming took 2 bases from V and 7 from J, leaving 24 bases between them. The CDR3 sequence is CASSPGAGRTAGGNEQFF. The DNA for the CDR3 is TGTGCCAGCTCACCAGGGGCAGGGCGGACCGCTGGGGGGAATGAGCAGTTCTTC. Using reference TRBV18 and TRBJ2-1 for the parts outside the CDR3, the full variable domain is NAGVMQNPRHLVRRRGQEARLRCSPMKGHSHVYWYRQLPEEGLKFMVYLQKENIIDESGMPKERFSAEFPKEGPSILRIQQVVRGDSAAYFCASSPGAGRTAGGNEQFFGPGTRLTVL.

The chain combines TRBV9 with TRBJ2-2, with 9 nucleotides matching TRBD2. The V segment lost 3 bases and the J segment 2 bases; nucleotides outside the gene matches: 5. Germline CDR1 SGDLS, CDR2 YYNGEE. The CDR3 has 16 amino acids. In DNA form, the CDR3 reads TGTGCCAGCAGCGCGCCGGGACTAGCTAACACCGGGGAGCTGTTTTTT. This sequence encodes CASSAPGLANTGELFF.